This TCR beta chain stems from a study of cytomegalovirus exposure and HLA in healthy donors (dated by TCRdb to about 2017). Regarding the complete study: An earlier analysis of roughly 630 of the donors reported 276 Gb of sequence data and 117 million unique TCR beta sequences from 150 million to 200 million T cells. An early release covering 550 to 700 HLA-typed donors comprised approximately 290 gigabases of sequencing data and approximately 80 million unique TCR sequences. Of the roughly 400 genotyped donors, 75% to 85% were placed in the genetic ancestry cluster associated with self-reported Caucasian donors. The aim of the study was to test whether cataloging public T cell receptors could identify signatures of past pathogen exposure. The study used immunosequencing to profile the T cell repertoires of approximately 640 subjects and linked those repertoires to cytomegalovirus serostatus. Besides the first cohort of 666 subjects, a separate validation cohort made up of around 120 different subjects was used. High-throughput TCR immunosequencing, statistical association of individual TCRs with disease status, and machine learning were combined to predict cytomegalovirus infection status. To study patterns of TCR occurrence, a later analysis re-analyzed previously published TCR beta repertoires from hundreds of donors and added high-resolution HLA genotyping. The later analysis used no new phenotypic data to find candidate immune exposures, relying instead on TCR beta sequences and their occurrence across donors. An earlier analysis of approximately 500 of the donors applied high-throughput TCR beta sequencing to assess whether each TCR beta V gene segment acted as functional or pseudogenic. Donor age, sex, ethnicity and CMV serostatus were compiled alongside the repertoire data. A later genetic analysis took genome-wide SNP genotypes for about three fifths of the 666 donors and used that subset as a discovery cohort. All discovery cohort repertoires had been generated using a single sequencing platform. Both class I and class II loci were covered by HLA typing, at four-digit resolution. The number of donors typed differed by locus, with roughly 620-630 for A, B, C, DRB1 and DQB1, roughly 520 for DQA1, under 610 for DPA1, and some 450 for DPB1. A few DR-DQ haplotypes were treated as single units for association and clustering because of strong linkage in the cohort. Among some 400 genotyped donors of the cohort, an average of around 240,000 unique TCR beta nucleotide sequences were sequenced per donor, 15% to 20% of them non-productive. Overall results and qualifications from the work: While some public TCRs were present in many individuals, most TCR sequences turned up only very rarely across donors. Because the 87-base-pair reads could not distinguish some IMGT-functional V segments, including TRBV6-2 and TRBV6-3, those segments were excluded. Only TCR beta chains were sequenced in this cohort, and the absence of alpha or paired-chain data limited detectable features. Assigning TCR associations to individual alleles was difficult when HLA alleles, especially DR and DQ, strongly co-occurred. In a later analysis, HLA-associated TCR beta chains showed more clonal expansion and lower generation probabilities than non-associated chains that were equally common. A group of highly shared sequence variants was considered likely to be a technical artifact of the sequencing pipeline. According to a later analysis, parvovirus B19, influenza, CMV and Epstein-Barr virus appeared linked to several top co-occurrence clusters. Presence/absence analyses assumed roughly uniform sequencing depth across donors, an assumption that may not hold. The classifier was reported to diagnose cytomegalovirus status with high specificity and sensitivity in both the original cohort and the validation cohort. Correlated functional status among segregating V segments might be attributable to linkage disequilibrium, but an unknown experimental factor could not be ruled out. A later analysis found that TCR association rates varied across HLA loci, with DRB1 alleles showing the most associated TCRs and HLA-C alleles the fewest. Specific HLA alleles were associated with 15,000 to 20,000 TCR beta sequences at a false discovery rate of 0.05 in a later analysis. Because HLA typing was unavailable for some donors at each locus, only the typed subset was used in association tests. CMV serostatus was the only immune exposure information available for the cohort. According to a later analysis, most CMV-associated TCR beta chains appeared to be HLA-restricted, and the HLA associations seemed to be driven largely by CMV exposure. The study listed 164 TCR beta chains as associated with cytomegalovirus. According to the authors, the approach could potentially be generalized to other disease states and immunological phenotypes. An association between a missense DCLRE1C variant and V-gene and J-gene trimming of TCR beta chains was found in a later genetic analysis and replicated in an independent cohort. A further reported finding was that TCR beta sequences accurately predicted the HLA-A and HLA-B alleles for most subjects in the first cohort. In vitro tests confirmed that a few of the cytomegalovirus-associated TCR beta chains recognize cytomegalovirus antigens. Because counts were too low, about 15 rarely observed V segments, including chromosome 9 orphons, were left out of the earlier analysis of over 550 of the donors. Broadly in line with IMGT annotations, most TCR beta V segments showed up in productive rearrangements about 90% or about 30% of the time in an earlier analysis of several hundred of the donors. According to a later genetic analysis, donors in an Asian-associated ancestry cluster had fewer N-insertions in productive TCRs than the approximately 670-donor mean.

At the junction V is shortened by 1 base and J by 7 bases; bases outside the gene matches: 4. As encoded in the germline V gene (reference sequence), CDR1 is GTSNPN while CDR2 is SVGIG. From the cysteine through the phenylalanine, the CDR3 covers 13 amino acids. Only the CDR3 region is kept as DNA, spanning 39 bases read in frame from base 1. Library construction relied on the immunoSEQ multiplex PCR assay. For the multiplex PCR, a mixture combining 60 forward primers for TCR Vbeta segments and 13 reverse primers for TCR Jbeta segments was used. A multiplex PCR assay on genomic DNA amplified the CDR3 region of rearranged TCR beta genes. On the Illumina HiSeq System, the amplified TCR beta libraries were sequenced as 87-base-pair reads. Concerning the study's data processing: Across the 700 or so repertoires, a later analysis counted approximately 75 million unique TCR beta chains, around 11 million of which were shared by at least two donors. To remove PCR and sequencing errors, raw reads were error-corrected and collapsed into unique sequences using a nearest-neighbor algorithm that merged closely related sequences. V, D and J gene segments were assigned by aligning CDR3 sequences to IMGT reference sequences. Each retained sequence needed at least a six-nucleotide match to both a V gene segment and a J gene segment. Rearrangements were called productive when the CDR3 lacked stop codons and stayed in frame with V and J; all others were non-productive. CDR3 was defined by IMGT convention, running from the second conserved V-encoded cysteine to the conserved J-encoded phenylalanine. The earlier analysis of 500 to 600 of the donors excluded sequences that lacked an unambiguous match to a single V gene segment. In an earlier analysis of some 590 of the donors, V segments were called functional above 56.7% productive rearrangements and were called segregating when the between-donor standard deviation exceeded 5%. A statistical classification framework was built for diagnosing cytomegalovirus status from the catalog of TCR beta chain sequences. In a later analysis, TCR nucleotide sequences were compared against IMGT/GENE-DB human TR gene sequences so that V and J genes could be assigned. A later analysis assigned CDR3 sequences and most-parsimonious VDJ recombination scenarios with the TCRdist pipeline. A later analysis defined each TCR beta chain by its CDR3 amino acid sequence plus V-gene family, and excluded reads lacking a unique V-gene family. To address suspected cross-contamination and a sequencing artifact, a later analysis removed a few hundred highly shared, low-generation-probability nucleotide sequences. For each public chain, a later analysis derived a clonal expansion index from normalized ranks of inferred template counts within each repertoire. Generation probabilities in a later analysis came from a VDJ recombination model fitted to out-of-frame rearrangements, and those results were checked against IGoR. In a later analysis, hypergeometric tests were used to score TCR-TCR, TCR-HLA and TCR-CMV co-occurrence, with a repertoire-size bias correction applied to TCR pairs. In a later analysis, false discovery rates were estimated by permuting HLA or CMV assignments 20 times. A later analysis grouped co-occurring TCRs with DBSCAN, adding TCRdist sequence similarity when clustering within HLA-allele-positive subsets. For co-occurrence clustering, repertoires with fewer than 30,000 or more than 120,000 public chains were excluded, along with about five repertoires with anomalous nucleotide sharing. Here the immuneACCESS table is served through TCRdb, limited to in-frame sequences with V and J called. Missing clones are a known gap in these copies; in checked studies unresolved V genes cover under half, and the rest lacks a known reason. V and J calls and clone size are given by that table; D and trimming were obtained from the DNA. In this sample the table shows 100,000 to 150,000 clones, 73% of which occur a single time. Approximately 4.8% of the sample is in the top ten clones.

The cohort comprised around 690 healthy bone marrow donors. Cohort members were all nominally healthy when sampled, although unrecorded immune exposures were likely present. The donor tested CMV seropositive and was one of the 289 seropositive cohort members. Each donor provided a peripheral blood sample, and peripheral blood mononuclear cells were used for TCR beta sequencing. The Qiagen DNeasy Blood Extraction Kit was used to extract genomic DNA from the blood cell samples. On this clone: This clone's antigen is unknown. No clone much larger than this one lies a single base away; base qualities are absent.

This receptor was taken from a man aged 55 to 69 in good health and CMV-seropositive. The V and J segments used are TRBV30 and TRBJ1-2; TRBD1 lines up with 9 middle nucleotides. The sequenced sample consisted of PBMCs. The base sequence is TGTGCCTGGAGTGAGACAGGGGGTTCTGGCTACACCTTC. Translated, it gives CAWSETGGSGYTF.